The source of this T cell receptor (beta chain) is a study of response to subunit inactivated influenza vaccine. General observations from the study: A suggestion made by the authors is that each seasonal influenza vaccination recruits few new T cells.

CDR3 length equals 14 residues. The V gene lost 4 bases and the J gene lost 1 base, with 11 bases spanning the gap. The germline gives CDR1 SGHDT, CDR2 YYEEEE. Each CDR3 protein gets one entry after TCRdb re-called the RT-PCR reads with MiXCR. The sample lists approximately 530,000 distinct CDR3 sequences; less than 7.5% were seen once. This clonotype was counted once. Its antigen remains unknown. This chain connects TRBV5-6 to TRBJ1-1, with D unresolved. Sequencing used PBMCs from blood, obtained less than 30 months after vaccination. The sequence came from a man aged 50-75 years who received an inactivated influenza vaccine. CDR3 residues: CASSPGIPNTEAFF. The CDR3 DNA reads TGTGCCAGCAGCCCCGGGATACCGAACACTGAAGCTTTCTTT.